Sequencing of this T cell receptor (beta chain) was carried out in a study of blood T cell repertoires in COVID-19. Study summary: The United States, Italy and Spain were the sources of the acute and convalescent COVID-19 samples. PBMCs, B-cell-depleted T cells, or T cells provided the cDNA or gDNA that made up the material.

Under the authors' procedure: The authors estimated nucleated cell counts from reference gene primer amplification. Sequencing used immunoSEQ multiplex PCR; TCRdb keeps in-frame clones, though not all of them. That table furnishes V, J and clone size, whereas the DNA furnished D and trimming. This sample carries around 100,000 clones, 84% of them seen once, and the ten largest clones take roughly 24%. The CDR3 consists of 13 residues. With 5 bases removed from V and 5 bases from J, the gap between germline ends came to 7 bases. Sequenced material: peripheral blood. This receptor was taken from a human donor in a cohort sampled during active COVID-19. V gene TRBV12-3 or TRBV12-4 combines with J gene TRBJ1-6; D uncertain. This CDR3 is CASSLPHNSPLHF. The CDR3, as DNA: TGTGCCAGCAGTCTACCACATAATTCACCCCTCCACTTT.